This entry features one T cell receptor beta chain sequence. The target antigen is unknown. Donors were drawn from the roughly 120-subject validation cohort, separate from the 666-subject first cohort. The sample is drawn from a study of cytomegalovirus exposure and HLA in healthy donors. Overall study: The roughly 110 validation repertoires matched the roughly 700 first-cohort repertoires in platform, a later analysis reported. Study outcomes and limitations: Among the CMV-associated chains, a few were confirmed in vitro as specific for CMV antigens. The study labeled fewer than 200 TCR beta chains cytomegalovirus-associated.

The CDR3 extends over 14 amino acids. V lost 5 bases to trimming and J lost 2 bases, with 7 bases between them. In germline, CDR1 is MDHEN, CDR2 SYDVKM. Assay used: immunoSEQ multiplex PCR; TCRdb lists only in-frame clones, some missing. This table has about 89,000 clones, almost 85% appearing once. The sample taken for sequencing was PBMCs. The TCR sequence derives from a woman aged 18-30 years in good health and CMV-seropositive. V is TRBV28 and J is TRBJ1-6, with D perhaps matching TRBD1 (6 bases). CDR3 residues: CASSQGTYNSPLHF. The CDR3, as DNA: TGTGCCAGCAGTCAGGGGACCTATAATTCACCCCTCCACTTT.